This T cell receptor beta chain is drawn from a study of T cell clones after liver transplantation. As for the study in general: Post-transplant blood was tracked for graft-donor-reactive T cell clones identified in a pre-transplant mixed lymphocyte reaction. As an antigen-independent comparator, third-party-reactive TCRbeta sequences came from pre-transplant mixed lymphocyte reactions. Study-wide results and limits: Graft donor-reactive T cells possibly entered the graft instead of undergoing deletion. Compared with third party-reactive sequences, donor-reactive ones declined more, independent of withdrawal success.

Assay: immunoSEQ multiplex PCR; the TCRdb copy retains only in-frame clones and omits some. The repertoire holds 40,000 to 65,000 clones, approximately 84% seen once, with around 8.7% in the top ten. For this clone: Its antigen is not identified.

The sequence was obtained from a human donor who received a liver transplant. Sequenced material: CD4+ T cells from blood, taken before liver transplant.

CDR3: CASSFGQQETQYF. The CDR3 nucleotides read TGTGCCAGCAGCTTTGGGCAGCAAGAGACCCAGTACTTC. This chain joins TRBV7-9 and TRBJ2-5; D not certain. Trimming left V 3 bases short and J 2 bases short, with 7 bases between. Germline CDR1 reads SEHNR; CDR2 reads FQNEAQ (reference sequence). The CDR3 totals 13 residues.